Following are 31 T cell receptor beta chains from one sample sequenced in a study of blood T cell repertoires in COVID-19. This table comes from immunoSEQ multiplex PCR, and its TCRdb copy is limited to in-frame clones, with some not included. This table has approximately 86,000 clones, about nine tenths appearing once. The material sequenced was peripheral blood. The source of these receptors is a man over 45 with acute or convalescent COVID-19.

The chain combines TRBV14 with TRBJ2-7, with D tentatively TRBD2 (7 bases). CDR1 and CDR2 (germline): SGHDN, FVKESK. CDR3 size: 16 residues. V lost 0 bases and J lost 5, with 17 bases in between. The CDR3 here is CASSQDPGWGGNEQYF. CDR3 nucleotides: TGTGCCAGCAGCCAAGATCCCGGGTGGGGGGGCAACGAGCAGTACTTC.

The CDR3 nucleotides read TGTGCCAGCTCACAAGAGGACAGGGGGAACACTGAAGCTTTCTTT. This translates into CASSQEDRGNTEAFF. J is TRBJ1-1 and V is TRBV18; 9 bases are a match to TRBD1. The CDR3 contains 15 residues. The J segment lost 1 base and the V segment lost 4 bases, leaving 4 bases of the junction unmatched. Germline lookup yields CDR1 KGHSH and CDR2 LQKENI.

The V gene is TRBV4-1, the J gene TRBJ1-5; TRBD1 matches at 9 bases. This CDR3 contains 16 residues. Germline CDR1 is MGHRA and CDR2 is YSYEKL. With V trimmed by 3 bases and J by 5 bases, 8 bases remained unmatched. CDR3 amino acids: CASSHSGTGSDQPQHF. DNA of the CDR3: TGCGCCAGCAGCCACTCCGGGACAGGGAGCGATCAGCCCCAGCATTTT.

The chain links TRBV2 to TRBJ1-1, with 7 nucleotides matching TRBD1. Trimming at V came to 6 bases and at J to 2 bases, leaving 6 bases not matched to a gene. The length of the CDR3 is 14 residues. Germline lookup yields CDR1 SNHLY and CDR2 FYNNEI. CDR3 protein: CASSPDRYNTEAFF. The CDR3 DNA reads as TGTGCCAGCAGCCCGGACAGGTACAACACTGAAGCTTTCTTT.

The chain combines TRBV19 with TRBJ1-2; D unresolved. CDR1 and CDR2 (germline): LNHDA, SQIVND (reference sequence). The CDR3 has 14 amino acids. Deletions cut 5 bases from V and 0 bases from J, with 10 bases between. The CDR3 region has the DNA TGTGCCAGTAGTTCCGGACTGACTAACTATGGCTACACCTTC. Amino acids: CASSSGLTNYGYTF.

The chain is built from TRBV6-6 and TRBJ2-3; D is possibly TRBD1 (6 bases). Trimming stripped 8 bases from V and 3 bases from J, with 21 bases between. The CDR3 length is 16 residues. Germline loops: CDR1 MNHNY, CDR2 SVGAGI (reference sequence). The CDR3 DNA is TGTGCCAGCGATCCAGGGGAAGGGGAGAGAACAGATACGCAGTATTTT. Amino acid sequence: CASDPGEGERTDTQYF.

This chain connects TRBV27 to TRBJ1-2; 7 bases align to TRBD1. This CDR3 spans 13 amino acids. Per the germline V gene, CDR1 is MNHEY and CDR2 is SMNVEV (reference sequence). V shed 6 bases and J 7 bases; nucleotides not matched to a gene: 8. CDR3 nucleotides: TGTGCCAGCAGCCCGTGGTCAGGGGGTGGCTACACCTTC. Protein: CASSPWSGGGYTF.

This clone was observed a single time. The J gene is TRBJ2-2, the V gene TRBV3-1 (or the pseudogene TRBV3-2), with 10 bases that match TRBD2. Trimming removed 4 bases from V and 6 bases from J; junction bases left unmatched: 8. CDR3 length: 16 amino acids. Germline CDR1 LGHDT, CDR2 YNNKEL (reference sequence). The CDR3 spells CASSRASGGAPGELFF. CDR3 nucleotide sequence: TGTGCCAGCAGCCGCGCGAGCGGGGGGGCCCCCGGGGAGCTGTTTTTT.

This clone was counted once. This sequence joins TRBV30 and TRBJ1-4; D unresolved. Trimming shortened V by 2 bases and J by 8 bases, and 24 bases separated the two germline ends. CDR1 GTSNPN and CDR2 SVGIG come from the germline V gene (reference sequence). CDR3 length: 17 residues. The chain's CDR3 is CAWSNFGLGSREEKLFF. Written as DNA, the CDR3 is TGTGCCTGGAGTAATTTTGGACTAGGGAGTAGGGAAGAAAAACTGTTTTTT.

This clone was recorded once. V usage is TRBV12-5 and J usage is TRBJ1-6; 8 bases are a match to TRBD1. The CDR3 loop spans 16 amino acids. V dropped 2 bases and J dropped 6; count of bases not matched to a gene: 6. CDR1 is LGHNT and CDR2 is FRNRAP in the germline V gene. CDR3 bases: TGTGCTAGTGGTTTGTGGGGGACAGGCTCTAATTCACCCCTCCACTTT. The encoded protein is CASGLWGTGSNSPLHF.

The chain links TRBV9 to TRBJ1-5; maybe TRBD1 (6 bases). Trimming pared 1 base from V and 0 bases from J, leaving 8 bases between. The CDR3 sequence is 15 residues long. CDR1 is SGDLS and CDR2 is YYNGEE in the germline V gene. CDR3 nucleotides: TGTGCCAGCAGCGTATCAGGGGATAGCAATCAGCCCCAGCATTTT. Translation: CASSVSGDSNQPQHF.

The gene calls are TRBV19 and TRBJ2-2; 9 bases align to TRBD1. Trimming removed 3 bases from V and 4 bases from J; junction bases left unmatched: 9. Germline V lookup: CDR1 LNHDA, CDR2 SQIVND (reference sequence). The CDR3 runs to 17 residues. The CDR3 sequence: CASSILGTGSGTGELFF. As DNA, the CDR3 is TGTGCCAGTAGTATTCTCGGGACAGGGTCCGGCACCGGGGAGCTGTTTTTT.

The V call is TRBV2, the J call TRBJ2-3; no clear D. The V gene's germline CDR1 is SNHLY and CDR2 FYNNEI. The CDR3 has 12 residues. V lost 0 bases and J lost 6, with 4 bases in between. The CDR3 region has the DNA TGTGCCAGCAGTGAAGCGGGCGATACGCAGTATTTT. Translated: CASSEAGDTQYF.

This chain links TRBV30 with TRBJ1-1; D not certain. V dropped 8 bases and J dropped 5 bases, with 18 bases sitting between them. In germline, CDR1 is GTSNPN, CDR2 SVGIG (reference sequence). This CDR3 spans 13 amino acids. The CDR3 spells CAGKPNQRTEAFF. As DNA, the CDR3 is TGTGCCGGAAAACCTAACCAGCGGACTGAAGCTTTCTTT. The complete variable domain, with remaining parts taken from reference TRBV30 and TRBJ1-1, reads SQTIHQWPATLVQPVGSPLSLECTVEGTSNPNLYWYRQAAGRGLQLLFYSVGIGQISSEVPQNLSASRPQDRQFILSSKKLLLSDSGFYLCAGKPNQRTEAFFGQGTRLTVV.

This rearrangement joins TRBV13 to TRBJ1-2; D is perhaps TRBD1 (5 bases). CDR3 length equals 14 residues. Per germline, CDR1 PRHDT and CDR2 FYEKMQ (reference sequence). Trimming left V 0 bases short and J 10 bases short, with 15 bases between. The CDR3 loop is CASSLGSKGQYYTF. DNA of the CDR3: TGTGCCAGCAGCTTAGGCTCAAAGGGGCAGTACTACACCTTC. Complete variable domain (other parts from reference TRBV13 and TRBJ1-2): AAGVIQSPRHLIKEKRETATLKCYPIPRHDTVYWYQQGPGQDPQFLISFYEKMQSDKGSIPDRFSAQQFSDYHSELNMSSLELGDSALYFCASSLGSKGQYYTFGSGTRLTVV.

The chain carries TRBV18 and TRBJ2-3; tentative D call: TRBD2 (7 bases). V lost 6 bases to trimming and J lost 2 bases, with 15 bases between them. This CDR3 is built from 15 residues. CDR1 KGHSH and CDR2 LQKENI come from the germline V gene. The CDR3: CASSTRGANTDTQYF. The CDR3 DNA reads TGTGCCAGCTCGACCCGGGGGGCTAACACAGATACGCAGTATTTT.

The V and J genes are TRBV30 and TRBJ2-2; D perhaps matches TRBD1 (6 bases). The V gene lost 4 bases and the J gene lost 0 bases, with 12 bases spanning the gap. The CDR3 consists of 15 residues. Germline CDR1 is GTSNPN and CDR2 is SVGIG (reference sequence). The DNA for the CDR3 is TGTGCCTGGAAACGAGGGGGAGCGAACACCGGGGAGCTGTTTTTT. It yields the protein CAWKRGGANTGELFF.

The V call is TRBV20-1, the J call TRBJ2-5; 10 nucleotides match TRBD2. Germline CDR1 is DFQATT and CDR2 is SNEGSKA (reference sequence). After removal of 3 bases from V and 4 bases from J, the junction contained 14 bases not matched to a gene. The CDR3 totals 17 residues. This chain's CDR3 is CSASPASGGIARETQYF. The CDR3 coding sequence is TGCAGTGCTAGTCCCGCTAGCGGGGGTATTGCTAGAGAGACCCAGTACTTC.

V and J are TRBV5-6 and TRBJ2-2; D uncertain. There are 14 residues in the CDR3. CDR1 is SGHDT and CDR2 is YYEEEE in the germline V gene. With 4 bases removed from V and 4 bases from J, the gap between germline ends came to 11 bases. The CDR3 here is CASSRPGPTGELFF. DNA of the CDR3: TGTGCCAGCAGCCGCCCGGGTCCCACCGGGGAGCTGTTTTTT.

V usage is TRBV5-6 and J usage is TRBJ1-5, with D tentatively TRBD1 (6 bases). The CDR3 totals 15 residues. The V and J ends lost 2 bases and 4 bases respectively, with 13 bases between them. Germline V gene sequence: CDR1 SGHDT, CDR2 YYEEEE. This chain's CDR3 is CASSLDVTGNQPQHF. The CDR3 coding sequence is TGTGCCAGCAGCTTAGACGTGACAGGAAATCAGCCCCAGCATTTT. The whole variable domain, remainder taken from reference TRBV5-6 and TRBJ1-5, is DAGVTQSPTHLIKTRGQQVTLRCSPKSGHDTVSWYQQALGQGPQFIFQYYEEEERQRGNFPDRFSGHQFPNYSSELNVNALLLGDSALYLCASSLDVTGNQPQHFGDGTRLSIL.

The chain employs TRBV5-1 and TRBJ2-3; D might be TRBD2 (6 bases). Trimming pared 4 bases from V and 4 bases from J, leaving 16 bases between. Germline loops: CDR1 SGHRS, CDR2 YFSETQ. The CDR3 extends over 15 amino acids. CDR3 sequence: CASSRLGSLPDTQYF. CDR3 sequence (DNA): TGCGCCAGCAGCAGACTAGGGTCGCTTCCAGATACGCAGTATTTT.

This rearrangement joins TRBV15 to TRBJ1-5, with unresolved D. The germline V and J ends were trimmed by 5 bases and 4 bases, with 12 bases remaining between them. This CDR3 has 14 residues. Germline CDR1 LNHNV, CDR2 YYDKDF (reference sequence). The CDR3 is CATSGLRGNQPQHF. DNA of the CDR3: TGTGCCACCAGCGGTTTACGAGGTAATCAGCCCCAGCATTTT.

This clone was detected only once. CDR3 in DNA: TGTGCCATCAGGCCCCGGACAGGGGATGGCTACACCTTC. Residues: CAIRPRTGDGYTF. This chain connects TRBV10-3 to TRBJ1-2; 9 nucleotides align to TRBD1. Unmatched junction bases numbered 5, after V lost 6 bases and J lost 6 bases. Germline CDR1 and CDR2: ENHRY and SYGVKD. The CDR3 sequence is 13 residues long.

The rearrangement links TRBV7-9 to TRBJ1-4; D unclear. CDR1 is SEHNR and CDR2 is FQNEAQ in the germline V gene (reference sequence). There are 13 residues in the CDR3. Trimming shortened V by 3 bases and J by 7 bases, and 9 bases separated the two germline ends. CDR3 region: CASSFGPPEKLFF. CDR3 bases: TGTGCCAGCAGCTTTGGCCCTCCTGAAAAACTGTTTTTT.

The chain uses TRBV2 and TRBJ1-2; 7 nucleotides line up with TRBD1. J lost 6 bases, V lost 5 bases, and 9 bases had no gene match. CDR1 and CDR2 from the germline V gene are SNHLY and FYNNEI. The CDR3 has 14 residues. Written as DNA, the CDR3 is TGTGCCAGCAGTATCCGACAGGGTTCAGATGGCTACACCTTC. As protein: CASSIRQGSDGYTF.

This clone was picked up one time. DNA of the CDR3: TGTGCCACCAGCAGGGGACTTAATGAAAAACTGTTTTTT. Translating gives CATSRGLNEKLFF. V gene TRBV15 combines with J gene TRBJ1-4; weak D call: TRBD1 (5 bases). The CDR3 length is 13 residues. In germline, CDR1 is LNHNV, CDR2 YYDKDF (reference sequence). Trimming shortened V by 3 bases and J by 4 bases, and 6 bases separated the two germline ends.

V and J are TRBV7-2 and TRBJ2-1; 9 nucleotides agree with TRBD2. CDR1 and CDR2 (germline): SGHTA, FQGNSA. The CDR3 extends over 16 amino acids. V shed 7 bases, J shed 4 bases, and the junction held 11 bases outside the gene matches. CDR3 region: CASTLISGRRYNEQFF. DNA for the CDR3: TGTGCCAGCACCCTCATTAGCGGGAGACGGTACAATGAGCAGTTCTTC.

V gene TRBV11-3 combines with J gene TRBJ2-2; the D is unclear. The CDR3 is made up of 13 amino acids. The germline V gene encodes CDR1 SGHNT and CDR2 YENEEA. The ends were cut back, 0 bases at V and 5 bases at J, with 4 bases in the middle. The CDR3 nucleotides are TGTGCCAGCAGCTTAGATGAGACCGGGGAGCTGTTTTTT. Translation: CASSLDETGELFF.

This rearrangement joins TRBV11-2 to TRBJ2-5; TRBD2 matches at 14 bases. Trimming took 5 bases from V and 5 from J; bases not matched to a gene: 7. This CDR3 is built from 16 residues. CDR1 is SGHAT, CDR2 FQNNGV, per germline. CDR3 sequence (DNA): TGTGCCAGCAGCGGCCGACTAGCGGGGGGGCCCGAGACCCAGTACTTC. This gives the protein CASSGRLAGGPETQYF.

The V and J genes are TRBV27 and TRBJ1-6; 7 nucleotides line up with TRBD1. This CDR3 spans 14 amino acids. In germline, CDR1 is MNHEY, CDR2 SMNVEV (reference sequence). V lost 6 bases and J lost 7; bases outside the gene matches: 6. The CDR3 nucleotides read TGTGCCAGCAGCCGGGACAGATTGAATTCACCCCTCCACTTT. Translated: CASSRDRLNSPLHF.

The V and J genes are TRBV19 and TRBJ1-1; D perhaps matches TRBD1 (6 bases). V lost 10 bases, J lost 1 base, and 19 bases lay in between. Germline CDR1 reads LNHDA; CDR2 reads SQIVND (reference sequence). The CDR3 totals 15 residues. The CDR3 loop reads CANRPRTEENTEAFF. CDR3 coding DNA: TGTGCCAATCGACCCCGGACAGAAGAGAACACTGAAGCTTTCTTT.